This is a list of T cell receptor beta chains from one sample in a study of blood T cell repertoires in COVID-19. The data were produced by immunoSEQ multiplex PCR, yet TCRdb's version contains in-frame clones alone and is incomplete. The repertoire holds some 160,000 clones, with around nine tenths as singletons. Specimen: peripheral blood. The source is an elderly woman with COVID-19, enrolled during active disease. Each CDR3 is given with its conserved first and last residue. The order of the fields is D gene, V gene, J gene, clone size, CDR3 DNA, CDR3 protein. A D gene is named only where the DNA matches it firmly. Some rows mark clone size as missing; the rest say once, few, many or name a class of expanded clone.

D: TRBD1
V: TRBV6-5
J: TRBJ1-6
size: NA
DNA: TGTGCCAGCAGTTACGGGACAGGGAATTCACCCCTCCACTTT
CDR3: CASSYGTGNSPLHF

D: NA
V: TRBV7-2
J: TRBJ2-5
size: NA
DNA: TGTGCCAGCAGCTTGGTAGCGGACGGTCGAGAGACCCAGTACTTC
CDR3: CASSLVADGRETQYF

D: TRBD1
V: TRBV7-9
J: TRBJ1-2
size: NA
DNA: TGTGCCAGCAGCCAAGGGACAGCTAACTATGGCTACACCTTC
CDR3: CASSQGTANYGYTF

D: TRBD1
V: TRBV18
J: TRBJ2-7
size: many
DNA: TGTGCCAGCTCAGGGGAGACAGGGATGGCCTCCTACGAGCAGTACTTC
CDR3: CASSGETGMASYEQYF

D: NA
V: TRBV3-1/TRBV3-2
J: TRBJ1-2
size: NA
DNA: TGTGCCAGCAGCGACGTAGCGGTTACTAACTATGGCTACACCTTC
CDR3: CASSDVAVTNYGYTF

D: TRBD1
V: TRBV6-5
J: TRBJ1-1
size: NA
DNA: TGTGCCAGCAGGACTAATCCAGGGGGATTCACTGAAGCTTTCTTT
CDR3: CASRTNPGGFTEAFF

D: NA
V: TRBV2
J: TRBJ1-2
size: NA
DNA: TGTGCCAGCAGTGAATTTTCAGGGTCCACCTTC
CDR3: CASSEFSGSTF

D: TRBD1
V: TRBV19
J: TRBJ2-2
size: NA
DNA: TGTGCCAGTGGCGATGTCCGGGACAGGTGGACCGGGGAGCTGTTTTTT
CDR3: CASGDVRDRWTGELFF

D: TRBD2
V: TRBV15
J: TRBJ2-1
size: NA
DNA: TGTGCCACCATCAGCGGGAGAGATACTCACTACAATGAGCAGTTCTTC
CDR3: CATISGRDTHYNEQFF

D: TRBD1
V: TRBV6-1
J: TRBJ1-5
size: NA
DNA: TGTGCCAGCAGTAAAGCCACAGGGGGTAATCAGCCCCAGCATTTT
CDR3: CASSKATGGNQPQHF

D: TRBD1
V: TRBV2
J: TRBJ2-3
size: NA
DNA: TGTGCCAGCAGTTCTAGACAGGGTGGCACAGATACGCAGTATTTT
CDR3: CASSSRQGGTDTQYF

D: TRBD1
V: TRBV5-4
J: TRBJ2-2
size: NA
DNA: TGTGCCAGCAGCCTGCAGCCAGGGGGCCATACCGGGGAGCTGTTTTTT
CDR3: CASSLQPGGHTGELFF

D: NA
V: TRBV5-5
J: TRBJ2-1
size: NA
DNA: TGTGCCAGCAGCAACGCCCCCGGGGGTCAAAATGAGCAGTTCTTC
CDR3: CASSNAPGGQNEQFF

D: NA
V: TRBV6-6
J: TRBJ1-2
size: once
DNA: TGTGCCAGCGCGATTTGGGGGGGGAGCGGCTACACCTTC
CDR3: CASAIWGGSGYTF

D: NA
V: TRBV27
J: TRBJ1-2
size: NA
DNA: TGTGCCAGCAGTACTATGGGGCCCTATGGCTACACCTTC
CDR3: CASSTMGPYGYTF

D: NA
V: TRBV6-1
J: TRBJ1-5
size: NA
DNA: TGTGCCAGCAGTGAAGGGCAGGTGAGTCAGCCCCAGCATTTT
CDR3: CASSEGQVSQPQHF

D: NA
V: TRBV6-5
J: TRBJ2-7
size: NA
DNA: TGTGCCAGCAGTCCCAGGTGGGGGGCCTACGAGCAGTACTTC
CDR3: CASSPRWGAYEQYF

D: TRBD2
V: TRBV28
J: TRBJ2-2
size: NA
DNA: TGTGCCAGCAGCTACGTGGGTAGCGGGATAACCGGGGAGCTGTTTTTT
CDR3: CASSYVGSGITGELFF

D: TRBD1
V: TRBV10-3
J: TRBJ2-7
size: once
DNA: TGTGCCATCAGTCCCGGACAGGGGGCCACCTACGAGCAGTACTTC
CDR3: CAISPGQGATYEQYF

D: NA
V: TRBV3-1/TRBV3-2
J: TRBJ1-5
size: NA
DNA: TGTGCCAGCAGCCAAGGAAGGGGTCCCAATCAGCCCCAGCATTTT
CDR3: CASSQGRGPNQPQHF

D: NA
V: TRBV29-1
J: TRBJ2-7
size: NA
DNA: TGCAGCGCCGCCCAGGGATCCTACGAGCAGTACTTC
CDR3: CSAAQGSYEQYF

D: NA
V: TRBV19
J: TRBJ1-2
size: NA
DNA: TGTGCCAGTAGTCGGCGACCGGACAGTCCAAACTATGGCTACACCTTC
CDR3: CASSRRPDSPNYGYTF

D: TRBD2
V: TRBV19
J: TRBJ2-7
size: NA
DNA: TGTGCCAGTAGTAAGGCTACTAGCGGGAGGAACGAGCAGTACTTC
CDR3: CASSKATSGRNEQYF

D: NA
V: TRBV9
J: TRBJ2-1
size: NA
DNA: TGTGCCAGCAGCGTAGCGGGATCCATTTACAATGAGCAGTTCTTC
CDR3: CASSVAGSIYNEQFF

D: TRBD1
V: TRBV7-3
J: TRBJ1-4
size: NA
DNA: TGTGCCAGCAGCATAGACAGGGGTGAAAAACTGTTTTTT
CDR3: CASSIDRGEKLFF

D: NA
V: TRBV27
J: TRBJ2-7
size: NA
DNA: TGTGCCAGCAGTCCCACATTCGGGAGAGGTTACGAGCAGTACTTC
CDR3: CASSPTFGRGYEQYF

D: NA
V: TRBV4-3
J: TRBJ2-1
size: NA
DNA: TGCGCCAGCAGCCTCAGCGCCAGCTCCTACAATGAGCAGTTCTTC
CDR3: CASSLSASSYNEQFF

D: NA
V: TRBV5-1
J: TRBJ1-2
size: NA
DNA: TGCGCCAGCAGCTTGGCAGGGTTCTATGGCTACACCTTC
CDR3: CASSLAGFYGYTF

D: TRBD2
V: TRBV19
J: TRBJ2-1
size: NA
DNA: TGTGCCAGTAGCGGGACTAGCGGGACAGATGAGCAGTTCTTC
CDR3: CASSGTSGTDEQFF

D: NA
V: TRBV3-1/TRBV3-2
J: TRBJ1-6
size: once
DNA: TGTGCCAGCAGCCAGAGGGATTCACCCCTCCACTTT
CDR3: CASSQRDSPLHF

D: TRBD1
V: TRBV5-5
J: TRBJ2-7
size: NA
DNA: TGTGCCAGCAGCTTCGGGCAGGGGGCATGGAGCTCCTACGAGCAGTACTTC
CDR3: CASSFGQGAWSSYEQYF

D: NA
V: TRBV7-9
J: TRBJ2-5
size: NA
DNA: TGTGCCAGCGTGGGAGGACCCCAAGAGACCCAGTACTTC
CDR3: CASVGGPQETQYF

D: TRBD2
V: TRBV20-1
J: TRBJ2-1
size: NA
DNA: TGCAGTGCTAGTAAGCCAGCGGGGTCGAATGAGCAGTTCTTC
CDR3: CSASKPAGSNEQFF

D: TRBD1
V: TRBV7-2
J: TRBJ1-5
size: NA
DNA: TGTGCCAGCAGCCGCGACAGGGGCAATCAGCCCCAGCATTTT
CDR3: CASSRDRGNQPQHF

D: NA
V: TRBV28
J: TRBJ1-1
size: NA
DNA: TGTGCCAGCAGTCTATCCTCGACCCTATTGAGGCCGAACACTGAAGCTTTCTTT
CDR3: CASSLSSTLLRPNTEAFF

D: TRBD2
V: TRBV3-1/TRBV3-2
J: TRBJ2-1
size: few
DNA: TGTGCCAGCAGCCAAGAGGGACTAGCGGACAATGAGCAGTTCTTC
CDR3: CASSQEGLADNEQFF

D: NA
V: TRBV18
J: TRBJ2-3
size: NA
DNA: TGTGCCAGCTCACCTGAACAGATCACAGATACGCAGTATTTT
CDR3: CASSPEQITDTQYF

D: TRBD2
V: TRBV4-3
J: TRBJ2-5
size: NA
DNA: TGCGCCAGCAGCCAAGCACTAGCGGCTTACCAAGAGACCCAGTACTTC
CDR3: CASSQALAAYQETQYF

D: NA
V: TRBV27
J: TRBJ2-2
size: NA
DNA: TGTGCCAGCAGTTTTGAGTCGGTTGCGCGGCCCGGGGAGCTGTTTTTT
CDR3: CASSFESVARPGELFF

D: NA
V: TRBV6-4
J: TRBJ1-1
size: NA
DNA: TGTGCCAGCAGTATCATGGAGGGCACTGAAGCTTTCTTT
CDR3: CASSIMEGTEAFF

D: TRBD1
V: TRBV7-9
J: TRBJ2-3
size: NA
DNA: TGTGCCAGCAGCTTAGGGACAGGGGGCCCTAGCACAGATACGCAGTATTTT
CDR3: CASSLGTGGPSTDTQYF

D: NA
V: TRBV28
J: TRBJ1-4
size: NA
DNA: TGTGCCAGCAGTTTGAGTGTATACGAAAAACTGTTTTTT
CDR3: CASSLSVYEKLFF

D: TRBD2
V: TRBV6-5
J: TRBJ2-7
size: NA
DNA: TGTGCCAGCAGTTACTCAGGTAGCGGGAGACGGTACGAGCAGTACTTC
CDR3: CASSYSGSGRRYEQYF

D: NA
V: TRBV2
J: TRBJ2-6
size: NA
DNA: TGTGCCAGCAGTGAAATAGGACAAATCTCTGGGGCCAACGTCCTGACTTTC
CDR3: CASSEIGQISGANVLTF

D: NA
V: TRBV27
J: TRBJ2-3
size: NA
DNA: TGTGCCAGCAGTTTTCACGGACCCGGAGGCAGCACAGATACGCAGTATTTT
CDR3: CASSFHGPGGSTDTQYF

D: NA
V: TRBV18
J: TRBJ1-2
size: NA
DNA: TGTGCCAGCTCACCACCGACACCCGACTATGGCTACACCTTC
CDR3: CASSPPTPDYGYTF

D: NA
V: TRBV11-2
J: TRBJ1-4
size: few
DNA: TGTGCCAGCAGGGCCTGGGGGGGTGGTAATGAAAAACTGTTTTTT
CDR3: CASRAWGGGNEKLFF

D: TRBD2
V: TRBV10-3
J: TRBJ2-2
size: NA
DNA: TGTGCCATCAGTGACTTGGCGGGAGCCGGGGAGCTGTTTTTT
CDR3: CAISDLAGAGELFF

D: TRBD2
V: TRBV10-1
J: TRBJ2-7
size: NA
DNA: TGCGCCGTCTCGGCTAGCGGGGTCTACGAGCAGTACTTC
CDR3: CAVSASGVYEQYF

D: TRBD1
V: TRBV4-1
J: TRBJ2-7
size: NA
DNA: TGCGCCAGCAGCAAGGGACAGGGAGAAACCGAGCAGTACTTC
CDR3: CASSKGQGETEQYF

D: NA
V: TRBV14
J: TRBJ1-1
size: NA
DNA: TGTGCCAGCAGCCAAGATAGAAGGGGCACTGAAGCTTTCTTT
CDR3: CASSQDRRGTEAFF

D: NA
V: TRBV19
J: TRBJ1-5
size: NA
DNA: TGTGCCAGTAGTATAGGGACACAGGATCAGCCCCAGCATTTT
CDR3: CASSIGTQDQPQHF

D: TRBD1
V: TRBV11-2
J: TRBJ1-6
size: few
DNA: TGTGCCAGCAGCTCCTGGGACAGGGCGAATTCACCCCTCCACTTT
CDR3: CASSSWDRANSPLHF

D: TRBD1
V: TRBV11-3
J: TRBJ1-3
size: NA
DNA: TGTGCCAGCAGCTTAAACAGGGGGCCTGGAAACACCATATATTTT
CDR3: CASSLNRGPGNTIYF